The clone carrying this TCR beta chain was counted many times. What it binds is unknown. V was clipped by 0 bases and J by 3 bases, with 16 bases between them. The CDR3 is 16 residues long. In germline, CDR1 is SGHDT, CDR2 YYEEEE. TCRdb re-analysed the 5' RACE reads in MiXCR, keeping a single row per CDR3 protein. The table lists 400,000 to 550,000 distinct CDR3 sequences, less than 25% of them singletons, with 0.8% to 1% in the top ten. The entry originates in a study of identical twins. General observations from the study: Carriage of fewer insertions was seen in abundant cord blood beta clonotypes, whereas memory repertoires showed none.

This sample was also put to use in a study of T cells expressing NK-cell markers.

The V and J genes are TRBV5-6 and TRBJ2-7, with D perhaps TRBD2 (6 bases). Sequencing input: CD4+ T cells sorted from blood. This TCR was sampled from a woman under 30 in good health. The CDR3 DNA sequence: TGTGCCAGCAGCTTGGTGCGGGGAGCAAGTGTCTACGAGCAGTACTTC. It is translated as CASSLVRGASVYEQYF.